One and the same sample provided the 8 T cell receptor beta chains below, sequenced in a study of T cells in Graves' hyperthyroidism and ophthalmopathy. Authors of the study amplified TCR beta CDR3 regions from RNA transcripts. HTBI primers were used for first-round RT-PCR of the TCR CDR3. TCRdb itself ran the multiplex PCR reads through MiXCR, one entry per CDR3 protein. Altogether 300,000 to 350,000 distinct CDR3 sequences are present, about a sixth being singletons, with the ten largest covering around 15%. The specimen was blood. The receptors originated from a middle-aged woman with Graves' ophthalmopathy.

The table lists this clonotype with many counts. The chain joins TRBV6-2 or TRBV6-3 to TRBJ2-7; 7 positions match TRBD1. The germline V gene encodes CDR1 MNHEY and CDR2 SVGEGT. The junction had 27 bases not matched to a gene; V was cut back by 10 bases and J by 12 bases. CDR3 size: 16 residues. CDR3 DNA: TGTGCCACCAGCTATCCACAGGGGTCACACCACCCCCCAGCGTACTTC. This encodes CATSYPQGSHHPPAYF.

The J gene is TRBJ1-5, the V gene TRBV6-1; D unclear. Germline values: CDR1 MNHNS, CDR2 SASEGT. Trimming removed 6 bases from V and 4 bases from J, with 13 bases in between. This CDR3 is built from 14 residues. The CDR3 loop is CASSPSAGNQPQHF. The CDR3 DNA is TGTGCCAGCAGCCCCTCAGCGGGAAATCAGCCCCAGCATTTT.

Remarks on this clonotype: With a much larger clone just one base away, this may be a read error. The J gene is TRBJ1-5, the V gene TRBV18, with 10 bases that match TRBD1. The CDR3 contains 15 residues. CDR1 KGHSH and CDR2 LQKENI come from the germline V gene. The CDR3 bases are TGTGCCAGCTCACGAGGGGACAGGGGCAATCAGCCCCGGCATTTT. It encodes CASSRGDRGNQPRHF.

This clonotype was seen ten or more times. The chain is built from TRBV5-1 and TRBJ2-7; D is possibly TRBD2 (5 bases). Germline lookup yields CDR1 SGHRS and CDR2 YFSETQ. CDR3 length equals 15 residues. V dropped 6 bases and J dropped 2 bases, with 18 bases sitting between them. The CDR3 protein is CASNFVARGPYEQYF. In DNA, the CDR3 is TGCGCCAGCAACTTTGTCGCGAGAGGGCCCTACGAGCAGTACTTC. Together with reference TRBV5-1 and TRBJ2-7, the CDR3 gives the full variable domain: KAGVTQTPRYLIKTRGQQVTLSCSPISGHRSVSWYQQTPGQGLQFLFEYFSETQRNKGNFPGRFSGRQFSNSRSEMNVSTLELGDSALYLCASNFVARGPYEQYFGPGTRLTVT.

This clonotype was recorded at least ten times. This chain joins TRBV12-3 or TRBV12-4 and TRBJ1-5; D not resolved. This CDR3 region has 13 residues. Trimming removed 4 bases at V and 3 bases at J, with 7 bases between. This chain's CDR3 is CASSYTINQPQHF. The CDR3 bases are TGTGCCAGCAGTTACACGATCAATCAGCCCCAGCATTTT.

This clonotype was detected ten times or more. This chain connects TRBV6-2 or TRBV6-3 to TRBJ1-1; D might be TRBD1 (5 bases). Germline V gene sequence: CDR1 MNHEY, CDR2 SVGEGT. The CDR3 length is 13 residues. Trimming took 7 bases from V and 1 from J, leaving 10 bases between them. CDR3 DNA: TGTGCCAGCACCCTCGACAGGAACACTGAAGCTTTCTTT. Its translation: CASTLDRNTEAFF.

This clonotype showed up just a few times. This rearrangement joins TRBV30 to TRBJ2-2, with a possible D match to TRBD1 (6 bases). The CDR3 has 15 amino acids. Trimming removed 3 bases from V and 4 bases from J, with 15 bases in between. Germline V CDR1 and CDR2: GTSNPN, SVGIG (reference sequence). The CDR3 sequence is CAWRSTGRSTGELFF. CDR3 in DNA: TGTGCCTGGAGGTCAACAGGGAGATCCACCGGGGAGCTGTTTTTT.

Of note for this clonotype: The germline gene is not matched at one end of the junction; a read error may be the cause. The V call is TRBV6-1, the J call TRBJ2-5, with TRBD2 identical over 7 bases. There are 13 residues in the CDR3. Germline V gene sequence: CDR1 MNHNS, CDR2 SASEGT. CDR3 in amino acids: CASSEGGGEAQYF. For the CDR3, the DNA is TGTGCCAGCAGTGAGGGCGGGGGAGAGGCCCAGTACTTC.